This T cell receptor beta chain was observed in a study of a mutant IDH1 vaccine in newly diagnosed glioma. The wider study: The initiation of vaccination occurred 4-6 weeks after radiotherapy alone, or with temozolomide cycles.

The table came from immunoSEQ multiplex PCR; TCRdb's copy has only in-frame clones and leaves some out. This sample carries some 50,000 clones, 80% to 95% of them seen once, and the ten largest clones take 2% to 2.5%. Time point specified: week 35, safety follow-up. Vaccination comprised doses that each held 300 ug of mutant IDH1 20-mer peptide, plus topical imiquimod. Details on this clone: Its matching antigen is unknown.

The ends lost 3 bases at V and 5 bases at J; junction bases unmatched: 8. The CDR3 covers 15 residues. The germline gives CDR1 SGHDT, CDR2 YYEEEE. The source of this sequence is a man aged 45 to 65 with glioma. The sample consisted of PBMCs, taken from a glioma patient whose treatment included an IDH1 peptide vaccine. The rearrangement links TRBV5-6 to TRBJ1-1; 9 nucleotides agree with TRBD1. The CDR3 sequence: CASSWGTGSLTEAFF. CDR3 coding DNA: TGTGCCAGCAGCTGGGGGACAGGGAGTTTAACTGAAGCTTTCTTT.